One sample yielded the 19 T cell receptor beta chains listed below, sequenced in a study of cytomegalovirus exposure and HLA in healthy donors. Use of 60 Vbeta and 13 Jbeta primers characterized the PCR. Profiled with immunoSEQ multiplex PCR; TCRdb holds only in-frame clones, not every one. The repertoire includes around 220,000 clones, more than 60% of them detected once, and about a sixth sits in the top ten. Sequencing was carried out using PBMCs. The receptors derive from a man aged 35-49 years in good health and CMV-seronegative.

The chain joins TRBV10-2 to TRBJ2-1, with 9 bases identical to TRBD1. V was clipped by 6 bases and J by 1 base; unmatched bases: 10. The CDR3 totals 17 residues. Per the germline V gene, CDR1 is WSHSY and CDR2 is SAAADI. In DNA, the CDR3 is TGCGCCAGCAGCCTTGGGGCGGGACAGGGTTCCTACAATGAGCAGTTCTTC. It codes for CASSLGAGQGSYNEQFF.

This clone was seen more than once but under ten times. The chain links TRBV6-5 to TRBJ1-1; tentatively, D is TRBD1 (6 bases). The CDR3 spans 13 residues. V lost 8 bases to trimming and J lost 1 base, with 11 bases between them. Looked up from germline, CDR1 is MNHEY and CDR2 is SVGAGI. CDR3 protein: CASSLGGNTEAFF. The CDR3 bases are TGTGCCAGCTCCCTAGGGGGGAACACTGAAGCTTTCTTT.

The V gene is TRBV11-2, the J gene TRBJ2-1; TRBD2 matches 10 bases. CDR3 length: 14 amino acids. Germline loops: CDR1 SGHAT, CDR2 FQNNGV. The V segment lost 3 bases and the J segment 7 bases; nucleotides outside the gene matches: 3. The CDR3 loop reads CASSLLTSGNEQFF. CDR3 sequence (DNA): TGTGCCAGCAGCTTGCTGACTAGCGGGAATGAGCAGTTCTTC.

This clone was observed a single time. This chain connects TRBV28 to TRBJ1-1, with 9 positions matching TRBD1. V lost 3 bases and J lost 0; bases outside the gene matches: 2. The CDR3 has 15 residues. The germline V gene has CDR1 MDHEN and CDR2 SYDVKM. CDR3 residues: CASSLDRGMNTEAFF. The CDR3 coding sequence is TGTGCCAGCAGTTTGGACAGGGGCATGAACACTGAAGCTTTCTTT.

Details on this clone: One junction end does not reproduce the germline sequence, and a read error may be involved. This rearrangement joins TRBV7-9 to TRBJ1-1; TRBD1 aligns across 8 bases. This CDR3 region has 12 residues. Germline assignment: CDR1 SEHNR and CDR2 FQNEAQ (reference sequence). CDR3 sequence reads: CSSSVTGGNDFF. CDR3 DNA sequence: TGTTCCAGCAGCGTTACAGGGGGGAATGATTTCTTT.

The V and J genes are TRBV6-5 and TRBJ1-5, with 9 bases lining up with TRBD1. Losses at the gene ends were 6 bases for V and 8 bases for J; bases not matched to a gene: 11. The CDR3 totals 15 residues. Per the germline V gene, CDR1 is MNHEY and CDR2 is SVGAGI. This CDR3 is CASRPPGQGRKPQHF. CDR3 sequence (DNA): TGTGCCAGCAGGCCCCCGGGACAGGGAAGGAAGCCCCAGCATTTT.

This rearrangement joins TRBV7-2 to TRBJ2-1; D may be TRBD1 (6 bases). This CDR3 region has 12 residues. V lost 5 bases and J lost 7, with 9 bases in between. The germline V gene has CDR1 SGHTA and CDR2 FQGNSA. The CDR3 loop is CASSPQGNEQFF. DNA for the CDR3: TGTGCCAGCAGCCCCCAGGGGAATGAGCAGTTCTTC. Complete variable domain (other parts from reference TRBV7-2 and TRBJ2-1): GAGVSQSPSNKVTEKGKDVELRCDPISGHTALYWYRQSLGQGLEFLIYFQGNSAPDKSGLPSDRFSAERTGGSVSTLTIQRTQQEDSAVYLCASSPQGNEQFFGPGTRLTVL.

There are a few counts of this clone. The chain combines TRBV5-4 with TRBJ1-2; a possible D gene is TRBD1 (6 bases). The V gene's germline CDR1 is SGHNT and CDR2 YYREEE (reference sequence). There are 13 residues in the CDR3. V lost 1 base to trimming and J lost 8 bases, with 12 bases between them. For the CDR3, the DNA is TGTGCCAGCAGCTTGCCCAGGGGAGAGGGCTACACCTTC. It encodes CASSLPRGEGYTF.

The chain combines TRBV29-1 with TRBJ1-2, with 8 bases identical to TRBD1. CDR1 is SQVTM, CDR2 ANQGSEA, per germline. Trimming at V came to 6 bases and at J to 4 bases, leaving 7 bases not matched to a gene. This CDR3 region has 13 residues. The chain's CDR3 is CSVGQGAGYGYTF. CDR3 sequence (DNA): TGCAGCGTGGGGCAGGGGGCTGGCTATGGCTACACCTTC. Full variable domain (missing parts from reference TRBV29-1 and TRBJ1-2): SAVISQKPSRDICQRGTSLTIQCQVDSQVTMMFWYRQQPGQSLTLIATANQGSEATYESGFVIDKFPISRPNLTFSTLTVSNMSPEDSSIYLCSVGQGAGYGYTFGSGTRLTVV.

For the CDR3, the DNA is TGCAGCGTTTATAGCTCCTACAATGAGCAGTTCTTC. Residues: CSVYSSYNEQFF. This chain connects TRBV29-1 to TRBJ2-1, with D unresolved. Germline values: CDR1 SQVTM, CDR2 ANQGSEA. Trimming removed 5 bases from V and 0 bases from J, with 5 bases in between. There are 12 residues in the CDR3.

The gene calls are TRBV7-2 and TRBJ1-1; D not resolved. The length of the CDR3 is 14 residues. The V gene's germline CDR1 is SGHTA and CDR2 FQGNSA. V lost 1 base, J lost 4 bases, and 10 bases lay in between. The CDR3 region is CASSLGGQATEAFF. CDR3 coding DNA: TGTGCCAGCAGCTTAGGCGGGCAGGCCACTGAAGCTTTCTTT.

The V and J genes are TRBV4-1 and TRBJ2-1, with a possible D match to TRBD2 (5 bases). The V end lost 0 bases, the J end lost 0 bases, and 15 bases lay between the germline ends. The CDR3 spans 18 residues. Germline CDR1 and CDR2: MGHRA and YSYEKL. This CDR3 is CASSQDRRLLSSYNEQFF. In DNA, the CDR3 is TGCGCCAGCAGCCAAGATCGGAGGCTTTTGAGCTCCTACAATGAGCAGTTCTTC.

The sample holds one count of this clone. The CDR3 nucleotides are TGTGCCAGCTCACCAGGTACAGGGGGCAGGTACGAGCAGTACTTC. It yields the protein CASSPGTGGRYEQYF. The chain combines TRBV18 with TRBJ2-7, with TRBD1 matching over 9 bases. Germline V gives CDR1 KGHSH, CDR2 LQKENI. V was clipped by 2 bases and J by 4 bases; unmatched bases: 6. The CDR3 runs 15 residues.

The chain has TRBV2 and TRBJ1-2; D is unclear. The CDR3 sequence is 13 residues long. Germline loops: CDR1 SNHLY, CDR2 FYNNEI. Trimming took 8 bases from V and 6 from J, leaving 16 bases between them. For the CDR3, the DNA is TGTGCCAGCCTGGGGAGCGCGGCTCATGGCTACACCTTC. This sequence encodes CASLGSAAHGYTF.

This clone was seen only a few times. The V call is TRBV19, the J call TRBJ2-5; TRBD2 aligns across 14 bases. The germline CDR1 and CDR2 sequences are LNHDA and SQIVND (reference sequence). The CDR3 runs 17 residues. Trimming took 6 bases from V and 0 from J; bases not matched to a gene: 6. As DNA, the CDR3 is TGTGCCAGTAGCAGCGGGACTAGCGGGGGTAACCAAGAGACCCAGTACTTC. Translation: CASSSGTSGGNQETQYF.

In this sample, this clone turned up a few times. The DNA of the CDR3 is TGTGCCAGCAGTTTATACCCCGGGACTAGCTTCTACGAGCAGTACTTC. Its translation is CASSLYPGTSFYEQYF. V usage is TRBV28 and J usage is TRBJ2-5; 9 bases are a match to TRBD2. The J call may be incorrect, as the DNA end agrees better with TRBJ2-7. The CDR3 totals 16 residues. Germline assignment: CDR1 MDHEN and CDR2 SYDVKM.

The chain is built from TRBV6-6 and TRBJ1-2; TRBD1 aligns across 8 bases. Germline-derived CDR1 and CDR2 are MNHNY and SVGAGI (reference sequence). CDR3 length equals 14 residues. Losses at the gene ends were 6 bases for V and 6 bases for J; bases not matched to a gene: 9. CDR3 residues: CASRDREGFNGYTF. Written as DNA, the CDR3 is TGTGCCAGCAGGGACAGGGAAGGTTTCAATGGCTACACCTTC.

This clone showed up just a few times. The chain carries TRBV5-1 and TRBJ1-1, with D possibly being TRBD1 (6 bases). This CDR3 is built from 14 residues. With 7 bases removed from V and 0 bases from J, the gap between germline ends came to 13 bases. CDR1 and CDR2 (germline): SGHRS, YFSETQ. In DNA, the CDR3 is TGCGCCAGCTCCGAGGGGGGGGTGAACACTGAAGCTTTCTTT. Amino acids: CASSEGGVNTEAFF.

The CDR3 DNA is TGTGCCAGCAGCCTTGGGACACTCGAGCAGTACTTC. This sequence encodes CASSLGTLEQYF. J is TRBJ2-5 and V is TRBV14; D perhaps matches TRBD1 (6 bases). The closer fit of TRBJ2-7 to the DNA end suggests the J call may be wrong. Germline lookup yields CDR1 SGHDN and CDR2 FVKESK. The CDR3 loop spans 12 amino acids.